This T cell receptor beta chain derives from a study of cytomegalovirus exposure and HLA in healthy donors. About the study: As an earlier analysis found, roughly 180 million T cells yielded about 120 million unique TCR beta sequences. General study findings and limits: A few CMV-associated chains were confirmed in vitro to be specific for CMV antigens. Reported results showed that the classifier diagnosed cytomegalovirus status with high specificity and sensitivity. Among donors in an Asian-associated ancestry cluster, a later analysis reportedly found fewer N-insertions than the approximately 670-donor mean.

Use of 60 Vbeta and 13 Jbeta primers characterized the PCR. TCRdb's copy holds only in-frame clones and misses some; the assay was immunoSEQ multiplex PCR. The specimen's table records roughly 75,000 clones. J gave up 4 bases and V 4 bases, and 3 bases lay outside the gene matches. The CDR3 runs 14 residues. The germline V gene encodes CDR1 MNHEY and CDR2 SMNVEV (reference sequence). Remarks on this clone: Its antigen is undetermined.

Sequencing input: PBMCs. The sequence was collected from a man in his forties in good health and CMV-seronegative. The rearrangement uses TRBV27 and TRBJ1-1; 10 bases map to TRBD1. This CDR3 reads CASSWRTGGTEAFF. CDR3 in DNA: TGTGCCAGCAGTTGGAGGACAGGGGGCACTGAAGCTTTCTTT.